This T cell receptor (beta chain) comes out of a study of a mutant IDH1 vaccine in newly diagnosed glioma. Study context: Patients got radiotherapy, temozolomide, or both beforehand, and most got both.

Indicated time point: week 11, during vaccination. All doses held 300 ug of mutant IDH1 20-mer peptide, with topical imiquimod. V lost 3 bases, J lost 4 bases, and 13 bases lay in between. The germline V gene has CDR1 SGDLS and CDR2 YYNGEE. There are 14 residues in the CDR3. Findings and limits, study-wide: Apparently unrelated to pseudoprogression were changes in the top peripheral T cell clonotypes. Vaccine-induced immune responses occurred in 93.3% of patients.

A remark on this clone: Its cognate antigen is unknown.

Clones were sequenced by immunoSEQ multiplex PCR, and TCRdb holds only the in-frame ones, with some missing. The data show about 36,000 clones, with about 80% seen just once and around 16% held by the top ten. Specimen: peripheral blood mononuclear cells (PBMCs), collected from a glioma patient whose treatment included an IDH1 peptide vaccine. The rearrangement joins TRBV9 to TRBJ1-1, with D tentatively TRBD1 (6 bases). This sequence originates from a young woman with glioma. Some clones in this sample may be carry-over from other donors' samples. The chain's CDR3 is CASSAYRDGTEAFF. The CDR3 DNA sequence: TGTGCCAGCAGCGCATACAGGGATGGCACTGAAGCTTTCTTT.